This TCR beta chain appears in the sequencing data of a study of OX40 agonist ivuxolimab in advanced cancers. In the case of this clone: Its target is not known.

Assay: immunoSEQ multiplex PCR; the TCRdb copy retains only in-frame clones and omits some. The sample gives fewer than 15,000 clones, roughly nine tenths of which show up once; about 68% is in the top ten. The CDR3 totals 14 residues. The germline gives CDR1 SGDLS, CDR2 YYNGEE. With 0 bases removed from V and 4 bases from J, the gap between germline ends came to 9 bases. Study outcomes and limitations: CD8+ T cells (on average) carried more expanded clones than CD4+ T cells.

The input for sequencing was CD4+ or CD8+ T cells sorted from blood, taken in a trial of the OX40 agonist ivuxolimab. The clonotype originates from an adult with an advanced solid tumor such as melanoma, head and neck, liver or kidney cancer. This sequence joins TRBV9 and TRBJ2-3; possibly TRBD2 for D (6 bases). CDR3 region: CASSVGGLADTQYF. The CDR3 bases are TGTGCCAGCAGCGTAGGGGGACTGGCAGATACGCAGTATTTT.